This TCR beta chain was obtained from a study of shared clonotypes between healthy human individuals. Study-wide results and limits: Generation probabilities were higher for clonotypes shared across all four sorted-subset donors than for unshared ones.

Researchers partitioned CD4+ cells into CD45RA+ naive and CD45RA-negative memory subsets. To note about this clone: Its target is not known.

Sorted-subset replicate PCRs used about 200 ng of genomic DNA. This amount corresponded to about 30,000 T cell genomes. TCRdb's table, derived via immunoSEQ multiplex PCR, lists solely in-frame clones and lacks some. Of 1,400,000 or so clones in the sample, approximately 98.5% were seen once. V lost 7 bases to trimming and J lost 0 bases, with 6 bases between them. Germline lookup yields CDR1 MDHEN and CDR2 SYDVKM. The CDR3 covers 13 residues. The sequence came from a man aged 25 to 40 in good health. Sequencing used naive CD4+ T cells sorted from blood. Regarding subset: CD45RA+ positively selected. The rearrangement joins TRBV28 to TRBJ1-4, with D unclear. The CDR3 nucleotides read TGTGCCAGCATTGATGCAACTAATGAAAAACTGTTTTTT. This codes for CASIDATNEKLFF.